This T cell receptor (beta chain) was sequenced during a study of CD8+CD57+ T cells in acquired aplastic anemia. The wider study: The DNA of sorted CD4+ and CD8+ cells averaged around 3.2 ug. Regarding the study as a whole: Patients had about 31 CD8+ CDR3 sequences in common with controls (the shared set).

The CDR3 runs 16 residues. Germline V gene data show CDR1 as LNHNV and CDR2 as YYDKDF (reference sequence). Profiling that covered TCR beta VDJ and CDR3 relied on genomic DNA as its template. One entry per CDR3 protein, called by TCRdb with MiXCR from the reads. The sample includes fewer than 80,000 distinct CDR3 sequences, around 70% of them seen just once. For sequencing, patients were chosen who had shown expansion of CD8+CD57+ cells by flow cytometry. About this clonotype: Its antigen is unknown. A junction end diverges from the germline sequence, so it may reflect a read error.

The sequenced sample was sorted CD4+, CD8+, or CD8+CD57+ T cells (not recorded which) from PBMCs. This clonotype was sampled from a human donor with aplastic anemia. J is TRBJ2-1 and V is TRBV15, with D possibly TRBD1 on 5 matching bases. CDR3 amino acids: CANSSTSGRAYNEQFF. The CDR3 DNA follows: TGTGCCAACAGCAGTACCTCAGGCAGGGCTTACAATGAGCAGTTCTTC.